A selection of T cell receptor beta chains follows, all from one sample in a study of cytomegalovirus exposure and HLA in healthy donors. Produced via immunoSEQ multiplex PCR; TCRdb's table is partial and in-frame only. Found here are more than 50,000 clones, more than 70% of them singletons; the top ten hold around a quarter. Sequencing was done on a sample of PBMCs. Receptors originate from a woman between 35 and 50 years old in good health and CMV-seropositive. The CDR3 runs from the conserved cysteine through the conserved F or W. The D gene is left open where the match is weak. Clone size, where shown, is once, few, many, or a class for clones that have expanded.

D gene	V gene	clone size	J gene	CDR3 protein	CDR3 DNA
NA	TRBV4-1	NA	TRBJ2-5	CASSRLGGETQYF	TGCGCCAGCAGCCGCCTCGGGGGAGAGACCCAGTACTTC
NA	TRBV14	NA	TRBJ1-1	CASSQDPGTTEAFF	TGTGCCAGCAGCCAAGATCCGGGTACCACTGAAGCTTTCTTT
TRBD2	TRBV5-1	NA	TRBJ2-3	CASSPGLAGGDTQYF	TGCGCCAGCAGCCCAGGACTAGCGGGGGGGGATACGCAGTATTTT
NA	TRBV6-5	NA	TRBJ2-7	CASSYSPELIYEQYF	TGTGCCAGCAGTTACTCGCCGGAACTAATCTACGAGCAGTACTTC
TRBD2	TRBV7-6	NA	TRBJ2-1	CASSLRSGGQSLFNEQFF	TGTGCCAGCAGCTTAAGGTCGGGGGGGCAGTCTCTCTTTAATGAGCAGTTCTTC
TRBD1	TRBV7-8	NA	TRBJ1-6	CASSSRGLANSPLHF	TGTGCCAGCAGCTCCAGGGGGCTTGCTAATTCACCCCTCCACTTT
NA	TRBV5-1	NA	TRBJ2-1	CASSYPRGGGRGGEQFF	TGCGCCAGCAGCTACCCGCGAGGCGGGGGCCGCGGAGGGGAGCAGTTCTTC
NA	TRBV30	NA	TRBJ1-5	CAWNGDSNQPQHF	TGTGCCTGGAACGGTGATAGCAATCAGCCCCAGCATTTT
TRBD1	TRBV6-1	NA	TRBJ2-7	CASSRTGGKYEQYF	TGTGCCAGCAGTCGGACAGGGGGAAAATACGAGCAGTACTTC
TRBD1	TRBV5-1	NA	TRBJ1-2	CASSPGTAYGYTF	TGCGCCAGCAGCCCCGGGACAGCCTATGGCTACACCTTC
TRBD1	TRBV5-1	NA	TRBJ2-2	CASSFRDRGQRNTGELFF	TGCGCCAGCAGCTTCCGGGACAGGGGGCAGAGAAACACCGGGGAGCTGTTTTTT
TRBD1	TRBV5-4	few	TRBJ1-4	CASSPGTVNEKLFF	TGTGCCAGCAGCCCCGGGACAGTTAATGAAAAACTGTTTTTT
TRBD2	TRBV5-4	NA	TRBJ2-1	CASSLYGGADDEQFF	TGTGCCAGCAGCCTCTACGGGGGGGCCGACGATGAGCAGTTCTTC
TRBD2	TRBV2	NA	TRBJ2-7	CASSDEGSGNEQYF	TGTGCCAGCAGTGATGAAGGTAGCGGGAACGAGCAGTACTTC
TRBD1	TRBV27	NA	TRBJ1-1	CASSLSTGGAGRTEAFF	TGTGCCAGCAGTCTGTCGACAGGGGGCGCCGGGAGGACTGAAGCTTTCTTT
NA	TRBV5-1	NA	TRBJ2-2	CASSPSLGGGGELFF	TGCGCCAGCAGCCCTAGCCTCGGGGGAGGCGGGGAGCTGTTTTTT
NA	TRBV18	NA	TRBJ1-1	CASSPPTPDFSEAFF	TGTGCCAGCTCACCACCCACTCCCGACTTTTCCGAAGCTTTCTTT
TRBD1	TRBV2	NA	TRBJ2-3	CASSGQGAGADTQYF	TGTGCCAGCAGTGGACAGGGGGCAGGGGCAGATACGCAGTATTTT